The T cell receptor beta chain described here comes from a study of T cell responses to AZD1222 COVID-19 vaccine. Study background: The analysis combined second doses at about 4 or about 12 weeks.

Comments on this clone: Antigen: not known.

General study results and limits: Scientists sampled the repertoires only once the peak T cell response had passed.

Libraries were prepared by immunoSEQ multiplex PCR; TCRdb keeps only in-frame clonotypes and omits some of them. The sample records around 120,000 clones, roughly 85% being singletons. The V end was cut by 1 base, the J end by 6 bases, with 6 bases between. CDR3 length: 12 residues. CDR1 is SGHNT and CDR2 is YENEEA in the germline V gene. The chain recombines TRBV11-3 with TRBJ1-2; D unresolved. The origin of this receptor is an adult in good health. Material: peripheral blood, obtained on day 0 of AZD1222 vaccination. CDR3 nucleotide sequence: TGTGCCAGCAGCTTAGGAGCCAATGGCTACACCTTC. Translation gives CASSLGANGYTF. Based on the CDR3 plus reference TRBV11-3 and TRBJ1-2, the full variable domain is EAGVVQSPRYKIIEKKQPVAFWCNPISGHNTLYWYLQNLGQGPELLIRYENEEAVDDSQLPKDRFSAERLKGVDSTLKIQPAELGDSAVYLCASSLGANGYTFGSGTRLTVV.